The sequence of this T cell receptor beta chain was determined in a study of blood T cells in healthy people across ages. Regarding this clonotype: Its specificity is unknown.

This CDR3 is built from 18 residues. Germline CDR1 and CDR2: SQVTM and ANQGSEA. The V segment lost 7 bases and the J segment 1 base; nucleotides outside the gene matches: 17. Combining a sample-barcoded 5' primer with a J-beta primer mix, a second PCR ran for roughly 6 to 11 cycles. Each cDNA molecule was tagged by a template-switch adaptor with 12 random nucleotides. Each CDR3 protein gets one entry after TCRdb re-called the 5' RACE reads with MiXCR. Found here are hundreds of thousands of distinct CDR3 sequences, 45% to 65% of them singletons; the top ten hold 30% to 40%. General study points: Unsorted PBMCs ruled out conclusive naive versus antigen-experienced comparison. Naive CD4+ cell counts and diversity both ran higher in long-lived than in aged donors.

The authors drew about 9.5 milliliters of peripheral blood from each donor. The TCR originated in a man between 60 and 75 years old in good health. The sequenced sample consisted of blood. The V call is TRBV29-1, the J call TRBJ2-3, with 10 nucleotides matching TRBD2. CDR3 sequence reads: CSALILAGEGHGTDTQYF. CDR3 coding DNA: TGCAGCGCCTTAATTCTAGCGGGGGAGGGCCACGGCACAGATACGCAGTATTTT.